Following are 4 T cell receptor beta chains from one sample sequenced in a study of CD8+ T cells in alopecia areata. RNA was extracted and reverse transcribed into cDNA as the sequencing template. Using immunoSEQ multiplex PCR, the repertoire was profiled, and TCRdb retains in-frame clones only, with some absent. The profile shows some 120,000 clones, over 50% of them singletons. This specimen consisted of CD4+ T cells sorted from blood, obtained at week 0. The receptors originated from a human donor with alopecia areata.

This clone was detected only a few times. The rearrangement uses TRBV6-6 and TRBJ1-5; 10 positions agree with TRBD1. V dropped 1 base and J dropped 5; count of bases not matched to a gene: 5. Germline CDR1 reads MNHNY; CDR2 reads SVGAGI (reference sequence). This CDR3 spans 16 amino acids. The CDR3 DNA sequence: TGTGCCAGCAGTTACTGGAGGACAGGGGGAGATCAGCCCCAGCATTTT. This encodes CASSYWRTGGDQPQHF.

This clone has just a few counts. The chain couples TRBV5-1 to TRBJ2-1, with D tentatively TRBD1 or TRBD2 (5 bases each). The CDR3 totals 12 residues. Germline CDR1 reads SGHRS; CDR2 reads YFSETQ. Trimming stripped 4 bases from V and 8 bases from J, with 10 bases between. CDR3: CASSLQGDEQFF. The CDR3 region has the DNA TGCGCCAGCAGCCTGCAGGGAGATGAGCAGTTCTTC.

A few counts support this clone. The chain combines TRBV4-3 with TRBJ2-6; maybe TRBD2 (5 bases). The CDR3 runs 17 residues. Trimming pared 8 bases from V and 0 bases from J, leaving 17 bases between. Germline V gene data show CDR1 as LGHNA and CDR2 as YSLEER. The DNA of the CDR3 is TGCGCCAGCCGCGCGGGCGCAGGAAGCTCTGGGGCCAACGTCCTGACTTTC. Amino acids: CASRAGAGSSGANVLTF.

The chain recombines TRBV28 with TRBJ2-2; a weak D match, TRBD2 (6 bases). The V gene lost 7 bases and the J gene lost 1 base, with 13 bases spanning the gap. There are 15 residues in the CDR3. CDR1 is MDHEN and CDR2 is SYDVKM in the germline V gene. Here the CDR3 reads CASTARGGNTGELFF. The CDR3 DNA follows: TGTGCCAGCACCGCCCGGGGAGGGAACACCGGGGAGCTGTTTTTT.